This record covers a single T cell receptor (beta chain). The investigators split CD4+ cells into a CD45RA+ naive subset and a CD45RA-negative memory subset. Libraries were prepared by immunoSEQ multiplex PCR; TCRdb keeps only in-frame clonotypes and omits some of them. Of 2 million to 2.5 million clones listed, under 95% were seen once; the top ten hold approximately 0.39%. This record comes from a study of shared clonotypes between healthy human individuals. Germline-derived CDR1 and CDR2 are SNHLY and FYNNEI. There are 14 residues in the CDR3. Trimming removed 5 bases from V and 0 bases from J, with 8 bases in between.

The chain links TRBV2 to TRBJ1-5; perhaps TRBD1 as D (5 bases). The sequenced sample consisted of naive CD4+ T cells from PBMCs. Sample subset: CD45RA+ positively selected. The receptor was isolated from a man aged 18 to 30 in good health. Some clones in this sample may be carry-over from other donors' samples. The CDR3 sequence is CASSWDVSNQPQHF. The DNA for the CDR3 is TGTGCCAGCAGTTGGGACGTTAGCAATCAGCCCCAGCATTTT.